These 7 T cell receptor beta chains were all obtained from the same sample, sequenced in a study of graft-versus-host responses after intestinal transplantation. Their cognate antigens are unknown. TCRdb's copy holds only in-frame clones and misses some; the assay was immunoSEQ multiplex PCR. In the table there are fewer than 95,000 clones, just under 95% of which are singletons. Sequences were derived from unstimulated CD8+ T cells sorted from spleen or lymph node cells, sampled before intestinal transplant. The receptors shown here come from a human donor who received an intestinal transplant.

The chain links TRBV29-1 to TRBJ2-5; D is undetermined. The tail of the sequence fits TRBJ2-7 better, so the J call may be wrong. The germline gives CDR1 SQVTM, CDR2 ANQGSEA. CDR3 length equals 13 residues. The DNA for the CDR3 is TGCAGCGTTGTGTGGAGTATAACCTACGAGCAGTACTTC. Translating gives CSVVWSITYEQYF.

This rearrangement joins TRBV19 to TRBJ2-7, with D possibly matching TRBD2 (5 bases). This CDR3 has 13 amino acids. Germline values: CDR1 LNHDA, CDR2 SQIVND (reference sequence). The germline V and J ends were trimmed by 5 bases and 1 base, with 9 bases remaining between them. CDR3 nucleotide sequence: TGTGCCAGTAGTCCTGGACTGTCCTACGAGCAGTACTTC. It is translated as CASSPGLSYEQYF. Combining the CDR3 with reference TRBV19 and TRBJ2-7 gives the whole variable domain DGGITQSPKYLFRKEGQNVTLSCEQNLNHDAMYWYRQDPGQGLRLIYYSQIVNDFQKGDIAEGYSVSREKKESFPLTVTSAQKNPTAFYLCASSPGLSYEQYFGPGTRLTVT.

This clone was observed a handful of times. The V gene is TRBV5-6, the J gene TRBJ1-4, with TRBD1 matching 7 bases. After removal of 3 bases from V and 8 bases from J, the junction contained 7 bases not matched to a gene. Germline-derived CDR1 and CDR2 are SGHDT and YYEEEE. CDR3 length: 14 residues. The CDR3 nucleotides read TGTGCCAGCAGCTCGACAGGGTATAGCGAAAAACTGTTTTTT. Translated: CASSSTGYSEKLFF.

The chain recombines TRBV7-2 with TRBJ2-7; 7 positions agree with TRBD1. The length of the CDR3 is 15 residues. The V segment lost 5 bases and the J segment 0 bases; nucleotides outside the gene matches: 7. Germline CDR1 reads SGHTA; CDR2 reads FQGNSA. DNA of the CDR3: TGTGCCAGCAGCGTTTTCCCAGGGGGCTCCTACGAGCAGTACTTC. This translates into CASSVFPGGSYEQYF.

CDR3 in amino acids: CASSDGGAGQETQYF. CDR3 nucleotide sequence: TGTGCCAGCAGCGACGGGGGTGCGGGCCAAGAGACCCAGTACTTC. V and J are TRBV7-9 and TRBJ2-5; TRBD2 is a possible D gene (6 bases). V was cut by 5 bases and J by 1 base, with 14 bases left in between. Germline CDR1 SEHNR, CDR2 FQNEAQ (reference sequence). The CDR3 is made up of 15 amino acids. Supplemented by reference TRBV7-9 and TRBJ2-5, the full variable domain reads DTGVSQNPRHKITKRGQNVTFRCDPISEHNRLYWYRQTLGQGPEFLTYFQNEAQLEKSRLLSDRFSAERPKGSFSTLEIQRTEQGDSAMYLCASSDGGAGQETQYFGPGTRLLVL.

The chain couples TRBV4-1 to TRBJ2-7, with 9 bases fitting TRBD1. The CDR3 covers 14 residues. Germline CDR1 is MGHRA and CDR2 is YSYEKL. J lost 4 bases, V lost 6 bases, and 7 bases had no gene match. CDR3: CASSPGQGYYEQYF. The CDR3 DNA reads as TGCGCCAGCAGTCCGGGACAGGGTTATTACGAGCAGTACTTC.

The chain carries TRBV5-8 and TRBJ1-1; D unclear. Germline V gene lookup returns CDR1 SGHTS and CDR2 YDEGEE. This CDR3 is built from 13 residues. Trimming stripped 1 base from V and 8 bases from J, with 12 bases between. The CDR3 region is CASSLPGFFEAFF. In DNA, the CDR3 is TGTGCCAGCAGCTTGCCAGGATTTTTCGAAGCTTTCTTT.